This T cell receptor beta chain was observed in a study of human T cells and chemical hapten exposure. This clonotype appeared many times. The time point is: pre-sensitization, week 0. The treatment: therapeutic diphenylcyclopropenone sensitization with weekly scalp DPC. Per germline, CDR1 SGHRS and CDR2 YFSETQ. Trimming removed 1 base from V and 3 bases from J, with 11 bases in between. The CDR3 extends over 15 amino acids. MiXCR, run by TCRdb on the RACE reads, gives a single entry per CDR3 protein. This sample has roughly 90,000 distinct CDR3 sequences, with around 9.6% found just once. This receptor was identified in a woman between 35 and 50 years old with alopecia areata. Some clones in this sample may be carry-over from other donors' samples. The sample in question was whole blood, obtained in connection with sensitization to the hapten diphenylcyclopropenone (DPC). V gene TRBV5-1 combines with J gene TRBJ1-5; weak D call: TRBD1 (6 bases). The CDR3 loop reads CASSLTGTYNQPQHF. In DNA, the CDR3 is TGCGCCAGCAGCTTGACAGGGACCTACAATCAGCCCCAGCATTTT. The whole variable domain, filled in from reference TRBV5-1 and TRBJ1-5, reads KAGVTQTPRYLIKTRGQQVTLSCSPISGHRSVSWYQQTPGQGLQFLFEYFSETQRNKGNFPGRFSGRQFSNSRSEMNVSTLELGDSALYLCASSLTGTYNQPQHFGDGTRLSIL.